This T cell receptor beta chain was sequenced during a study of graft-versus-host responses after intestinal transplantation. In its sample, this clone was seen a few times. The CDR3 has 14 residues. The germline V and J ends were trimmed by 4 bases and 6 bases, with 16 bases remaining between them. Germline V lookup: CDR1 SGHDT, CDR2 YYEEEE. General study results and limits: GvH clones occurred in recipient marrow; some first appeared in ileum or blood.

With 200,000 irradiated, violet-dye-labeled stimulator cells, 200,000 CFSE-labeled responder cells were plated. This table comes from immunoSEQ multiplex PCR, and its TCRdb copy is limited to in-frame clones, with some not included. In the table there are a few thousand clones, 29% of which are singletons. The sequencing here drew on alloreactive CD8+ T cells from a mixed lymphocyte reaction culture, taken before transplantation. Subset: CFSE-low proliferating T cells sorted from roughly 6-day pre-transplant mixed lymphocyte reaction (GvH or HvG direction). This chain uses TRBV5-6 with TRBJ1-2; unclear D gene. This clonotype originated in a human patient who was an organ donor for intestinal transplantation. The CDR3 sequence is CASSPTRGYDGYTF. The DNA of the CDR3 is TGTGCCAGCAGCCCGACACGGGGATACGATGGCTACACCTTC.